This TCR beta chain stems from a study of control samples from healthy donors and cancer patients. CDR1 and CDR2 (germline): LGHNA, YNFKEQ. Trimming removed 0 bases at V and 3 bases at J, with 5 bases between. The CDR3 extends over 13 amino acids. Data came from immunoSEQ multiplex PCR; TCRdb stores just in-frame clones and leaves some out. The table records approximately 94,000 clones, approximately 90% of them present only once. V is TRBV4-2 and J is TRBJ1-2; D call uncertain. The material sequenced was blood. This TCR was sampled from a woman in her forties or fifties in good health. CDR3 protein: CASSQDTDYGYTF. The CDR3 bases are TGTGCCAGCAGCCAAGATACGGACTATGGCTACACCTTC.